One T cell receptor (beta chain) is described in this entry. The antigen is unknown. These data originate in a study of shared clonotypes between healthy human individuals. Study-wide background: Sampling drew on donors who were a couple of women and a few men aged 18 to 49.

General study points: Rarefaction showed that sequencing of sorted subsets was incomplete (despite large depth).

CDR1 is SGHDN and CDR2 is FVKESK in the germline V gene. The length of the CDR3 is 12 residues. The ends were cut back, 4 bases at V and 13 bases at J, with 16 bases in the middle. Measured with immunoSEQ multiplex PCR; TCRdb has only the in-frame clones, and not every one. The table has around 2.5 million clones, 93% seen once. The chain links TRBV14 to TRBJ1-2; D call uncertain. The sample consisted of naive CD4+ T cells from PBMCs. Sample subset: CD45RA+ positively selected. The receptor's source is a man younger than 35 in good health. Some clones in this sample may be carry-over from other donors' samples. CDR3 region: CASSPWYHPRTF. CDR3 nucleotide sequence: TGTGCCAGCAGCCCGTGGTATCACCCACGCACCTTC.